Following are 16 T cell receptor beta chains from one sample sequenced in a study of blood T cell repertoires in COVID-19. Assay: immunoSEQ multiplex PCR; the TCRdb copy retains only in-frame clones and omits some. This sample carries 63,000 or so clones, roughly 85% of them seen once, and the ten largest clones take roughly two fifths. The sample was peripheral blood. These TCRs come from a human donor in a cohort sampled during active COVID-19.

The CDR3 sequence: CASSLGQGRYTF. The CDR3 coding sequence is TGTGCCAGCAGTCTTGGACAGGGACGCTACACCTTC. The chain uses TRBV28 and TRBJ1-2; 8 bases fit TRBD1. V trimming: 5 bases; J trimming: 9 bases; junction bases outside the gene matches: 5. This CDR3 region has 12 residues. The V gene's germline CDR1 is MDHEN and CDR2 SYDVKM.

This clone has at least ten counts. The rearrangement uses TRBV28 and TRBJ2-2; 11 nucleotides line up with TRBD1. CDR3 size: 15 residues. Germline CDR1 reads MDHEN; CDR2 reads SYDVKM. V lost 5 bases to trimming and J lost 6 bases; unmatched junction nucleotides: 5. The CDR3 DNA follows: TGTGCCAGCAGTGGTGGGGGACAGGGGGCCGGGGAGCTGTTTTTT. This translates into CASSGGGQGAGELFF.

The chain couples TRBV7-2 to TRBJ2-7; TRBD1 agrees at 8 bases. V dropped 5 bases and J dropped 5; count of bases not matched to a gene: 11. The CDR3 has 15 amino acids. Germline values: CDR1 SGHTA, CDR2 FQGNSA. The CDR3: CASSIMTGVGHEQYF. The CDR3 DNA reads as TGTGCCAGCAGCATCATGACAGGGGTGGGACACGAGCAGTACTTC.

The rearrangement links TRBV3-1 (or the pseudogene TRBV3-2) to TRBJ2-1; TRBD2 agrees at 8 bases. The CDR3 contains 17 residues. Trimming removed 10 bases from V and 0 bases from J; junction bases left unmatched: 14. The germline CDR1 and CDR2 sequences are LGHDT and YNNKEL (reference sequence). Here the CDR3 DNA reads TGTGCCACCTCACTAACCTTAGCGGGGAGCTCCTACAATGAGCAGTTCTTC. Translated, it gives CATSLTLAGSSYNEQFF.

The CDR3, as DNA: TGTGCCAGCAGCCAAGATGGACAGCAAGGCAATCAGCCCCAGCATTTT. This sequence encodes CASSQDGQQGNQPQHF. This sequence joins TRBV3-1 (or the pseudogene TRBV3-2) and TRBJ1-5, with D possibly TRBD1 on 6 matching bases. Germline CDR1 and CDR2: LGHDT and YNNKEL (reference sequence). The CDR3 runs to 16 residues. Trimming took off 0 bases at V and 2 bases at J, with 11 bases between the two ends.

The V gene is TRBV19, the J gene TRBJ1-2; 8 bases map to TRBD1. V lost 3 bases to trimming and J lost 5 bases; unmatched junction nucleotides: 8. CDR1 and CDR2 from the germline V gene are LNHDA and SQIVND (reference sequence). The CDR3 sequence is 15 residues long. The DNA for the CDR3 is TGTGCCAGTAGTATTCCCTCTTGGACAGGGTATGGCTACACCTTC. It encodes CASSIPSWTGYGYTF.

This clone was recorded a few times. Here the CDR3 reads CASSPYGQGASQPQHF. DNA for the CDR3: TGTGCCAGCAGTCCCTACGGACAGGGGGCCTCTCAGCCCCAGCATTTT. The chain employs TRBV27 and TRBJ1-5; 11 bases line up with TRBD1. CDR1 and CDR2 (germline): MNHEY, SMNVEV (reference sequence). This CDR3 spans 16 amino acids. After removal of 5 bases from V and 6 bases from J, the junction contained 9 bases not matched to a gene.

This clone was detected only a few times. The V call is TRBV11-2, the J call TRBJ1-1; D may be TRBD1 (5 bases). This CDR3 has 12 residues. V lost 6 bases to trimming and J lost 10 bases, with 15 bases between them. The germline V gene has CDR1 SGHAT and CDR2 FQNNGV. The CDR3 sequence is CASRSGRAGAFF. The CDR3, as DNA: TGTGCCAGCAGGTCAGGGCGAGCAGGAGCTTTCTTT. The whole variable domain, remainder taken from reference TRBV11-2 and TRBJ1-1, is EAGVAQSPRYKIIEKRQSVAFWCNPISGHATLYWYQQILGQGPKLLIQFQNNGVVDDSQLPKDRFSAERLKGVDSTLKIQPAKLEDSAVYLCASRSGRAGAFFGQGTRLTVV.

The V call is TRBV14, the J call TRBJ1-3; maybe TRBD1 (5 bases). The length of the CDR3 is 16 residues. Germline V gene sequence: CDR1 SGHDN, CDR2 FVKESK. The V end was cut by 1 base, the J end by 0 bases, with 10 bases between. The CDR3 region is CASSQGPGGSGNTIYF. The CDR3 DNA reads as TGTGCCAGCAGCCAAGGACCGGGGGGCTCTGGAAACACCATATATTTT.

This chain joins TRBV5-1 and TRBJ1-2, with D maybe TRBD1 (6 bases). This CDR3 has 12 amino acids. Deletions cut 0 bases from V and 6 bases from J, with 6 bases between. Germline lookup yields CDR1 SGHRS and CDR2 YFSETQ. CDR3 protein: CASSLDRDGYTF. The CDR3 DNA sequence: TGCGCCAGCAGCTTGGACAGGGATGGCTACACCTTC.

The chain combines TRBV11-3 with TRBJ2-2; 10 bases match TRBD1. This CDR3 spans 15 amino acids. After removal of 4 bases from V and 8 bases from J, the junction contained 7 bases not matched to a gene. Germline values: CDR1 SGHNT, CDR2 YENEEA. The CDR3 reads CASSSGTGVSGELFF. The CDR3 DNA reads TGTGCCAGCAGCTCAGGGACAGGGGTGTCAGGGGAGCTGTTTTTT. Supplemented by reference TRBV11-3 and TRBJ2-2, the full variable domain reads EAGVVQSPRYKIIEKKQPVAFWCNPISGHNTLYWYLQNLGQGPELLIRYENEEAVDDSQLPKDRFSAERLKGVDSTLKIQPAELGDSAVYLCASSSGTGVSGELFFGEGSRLTVL.

A few counts support this clone. The chain uses TRBV6-5 and TRBJ2-2, with TRBD1 matching over 12 bases. The V segment lost 4 bases and the J segment 5 bases; nucleotides outside the gene matches: 2. The CDR3 covers 15 residues. The germline CDR1 and CDR2 sequences are MNHEY and SVGAGI. For the CDR3, the DNA is TGTGCCAGCAGTTGGGACAGGGGGCCTACCGGGGAGCTGTTTTTT. The encoded protein is CASSWDRGPTGELFF.

V gene TRBV10-3 combines with J gene TRBJ2-7, with D unclear. CDR3 length equals 12 residues. CDR1 is ENHRY, CDR2 SYGVKD, per germline. Trimming removed 3 bases from V and 5 bases from J, with 8 bases in between. CDR3 residues: CAISDLANEQYF. The DNA for the CDR3 is TGTGCCATCAGTGACTTAGCAAACGAGCAGTACTTC.

The rearrangement links TRBV11-2 to TRBJ2-3; weak D call: TRBD2 (5 bases). CDR1 and CDR2 from the germline V gene are SGHAT and FQNNGV. Trimming took 2 bases from V and 2 from J, leaving 11 bases between them. This CDR3 spans 15 amino acids. As DNA, the CDR3 is TGTGCCAGCAGCTTATCGGCGAGGGCCACAGATACGCAGTATTTT. Residues: CASSLSARATDTQYF.

The rearrangement links TRBV10-1 to TRBJ2-7; D might be TRBD1 (6 bases). CDR3 length: 14 amino acids. The V and J ends lost 3 bases and 2 bases respectively, with 11 bases between them. The germline V gene encodes CDR1 WNHNN and CDR2 SYGVQD (reference sequence). The CDR3 nucleotides read TGCGCCAGCAGTGAACTTAACAGGGCCTACGAGCAGTACTTC. Protein sequence: CASSELNRAYEQYF.

The chain is built from TRBV19 and TRBJ2-5, with D perhaps matching TRBD2 (7 bases). Deletions cut 3 bases from V and 2 bases from J, with 10 bases between. The CDR3 runs to 14 residues. Germline V gene sequence: CDR1 LNHDA, CDR2 SQIVND (reference sequence). CDR3 region: CASSMGGGQETQYF. The CDR3 bases are TGTGCCAGTAGTATGGGAGGGGGGCAAGAGACCCAGTACTTC. Drawing the rest from reference TRBV19 and TRBJ2-5, the complete variable domain is DGGITQSPKYLFRKEGQNVTLSCEQNLNHDAMYWYRQDPGQGLRLIYYSQIVNDFQKGDIAEGYSVSREKKESFPLTVTSAQKNPTAFYLCASSMGGGQETQYFGPGTRLLVL.